The TCR beta chain described here comes from a study of identical twins. Remarks on this clonotype: Its antigen remains unidentified.

Each CDR3 protein gets one entry after TCRdb re-called the 5' RACE reads with MiXCR. The profile shows about 660,000 distinct CDR3 sequences, under 9% of them singletons. Per germline, CDR1 SGHAT and CDR2 FQNNGV. The CDR3 consists of 12 residues. The germline V and J ends were trimmed by 3 bases and 4 bases, with 6 bases remaining between them. Broader study findings: The models gave estimates that fell short of the out-of-frame TCR alpha sharing seen in monozygotic twins.

These data were also filed under a second study, of yellow fever vaccine responses in identical twins.

The receptor was isolated from a woman aged 18-29 years in good health. Sequences were obtained from PBMCs. The chain recombines TRBV11-2 with TRBJ2-5, with D unresolved. CDR3 DNA sequence: TGTGCCAGCAGCTTTTTTACAGAGACCCAGTACTTC. Encoded protein: CASSFFTETQYF. Together with reference TRBV11-2 and TRBJ2-5, the CDR3 gives the full variable domain: EAGVAQSPRYKIIEKRQSVAFWCNPISGHATLYWYQQILGQGPKLLIQFQNNGVVDDSQLPKDRFSAERLKGVDSTLKIQPAKLEDSAVYLCASSFFTETQYFGPGTRLLVL.